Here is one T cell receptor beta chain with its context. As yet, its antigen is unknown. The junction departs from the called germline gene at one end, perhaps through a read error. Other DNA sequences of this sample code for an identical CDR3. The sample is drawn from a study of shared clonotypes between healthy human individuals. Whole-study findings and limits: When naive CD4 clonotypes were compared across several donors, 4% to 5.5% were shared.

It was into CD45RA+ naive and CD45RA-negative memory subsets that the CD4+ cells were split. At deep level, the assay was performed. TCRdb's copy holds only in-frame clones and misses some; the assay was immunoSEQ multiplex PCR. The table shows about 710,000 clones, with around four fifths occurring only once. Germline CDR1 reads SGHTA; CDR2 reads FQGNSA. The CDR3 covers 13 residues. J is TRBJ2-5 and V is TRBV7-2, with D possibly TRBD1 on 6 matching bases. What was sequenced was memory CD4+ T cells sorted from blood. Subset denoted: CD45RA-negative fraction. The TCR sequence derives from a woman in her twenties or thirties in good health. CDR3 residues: CASGGGRGETQYF. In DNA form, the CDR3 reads TGTGCCAGCGGAGGAGGCAGGGGAGAGACACAGTACTTC.